This T cell receptor beta chain was captured in a study of TIL therapy for anti-PD-1-resistant metastatic lung cancer. Study background: Median tumor PD-L1 proportion score was roughly 5.5%.

Germline V lookup: CDR1 SQVTM, CDR2 ANQGSEA. The V segment lost 3 bases and the J segment 2 bases; nucleotides outside the gene matches: 7. This CDR3 region has 15 residues. Time point here: pre-treatment sample, taken before nivolumab and TIL therapy. This was the immunoSEQ v3 assay. Sequencing depth was 1.5 million to 2 million read pairs for survey level, roughly 4.5-6 million for deep. The repertoire was sequenced with immunoSEQ multiplex PCR; TCRdb's copy has only in-frame clones and lacks some. The sample records approximately 40,000 clones, around 79% being singletons. The TCR sequence derives from a person between 30 and 80 years old with non-small cell lung cancer. This chain joins TRBV29-1 and TRBJ2-7; 10 bases fit TRBD1. Sequenced here: blood, sampled at baseline. In DNA, the CDR3 is TGCAGCGTTGAGTACGGACAGGGGGGTCCCTACGAGCAGTACTTC. Encoded protein: CSVEYGQGGPYEQYF.